A selection of T cell receptor beta chains follows, all from one sample in a study of beta chain features in type 1 diabetes. Profiled with immunoSEQ multiplex PCR; TCRdb holds only in-frame clones, not every one. This table has 300,000 or so clones, approximately 13% appearing once. Sequenced material: naive CD4+ T cells from blood. Every receptor here comes from a woman in her late teens or twenties with type 1 diabetes. Both conserved end residues are trimmed from each CDR3.

TRBJ2-1 | TRBV7-3 | ASSLSWRTSYNEQF
TRBJ1-2 | TRBV2 | ASSEAGRGYT
TRBJ2-2 | TRBV30 | AWSLTRTSGRLTGELF
TRBJ2-1 | TRBV6-1 | ASSEEGLAGGYNEQF
TRBJ2-7 | TRBV20-1 | SASSEYEQY
TRBJ2-5 | TRBV7-2 | ASGRVETQY
TRBJ1-5 | TRBV6-6 | ASSYAGGNQPQH
TRBJ2-7 | TRBV11-2 | ASSLSRTSGRPEQY
TRBJ2-1 | TRBV6-1 | ASSENPGLAGFNEQF
TRBJ2-7 | TRBV30 | AWSVLVPDEQY
TRBJ2-7 | TRBV28 | ASSSYRGREQY
TRBJ2-7 | TRBV30 | AWSVYGSEQY
TRBJ2-5 | TRBV11-2 | ASSLVSGKETQY
TRBJ2-2 | TRBV14 | ASSPRVTGELF
TRBJ2-1 | TRBV18 | ASSSENEQF
TRBJ2-1 | TRBV28 | ASSPQQLAGDNEQF
TRBJ2-1 | TRBV2 | ASRRDINEQF
TRBJ2-5 | TRBV7-9 | ASSLTPSGGQETQY